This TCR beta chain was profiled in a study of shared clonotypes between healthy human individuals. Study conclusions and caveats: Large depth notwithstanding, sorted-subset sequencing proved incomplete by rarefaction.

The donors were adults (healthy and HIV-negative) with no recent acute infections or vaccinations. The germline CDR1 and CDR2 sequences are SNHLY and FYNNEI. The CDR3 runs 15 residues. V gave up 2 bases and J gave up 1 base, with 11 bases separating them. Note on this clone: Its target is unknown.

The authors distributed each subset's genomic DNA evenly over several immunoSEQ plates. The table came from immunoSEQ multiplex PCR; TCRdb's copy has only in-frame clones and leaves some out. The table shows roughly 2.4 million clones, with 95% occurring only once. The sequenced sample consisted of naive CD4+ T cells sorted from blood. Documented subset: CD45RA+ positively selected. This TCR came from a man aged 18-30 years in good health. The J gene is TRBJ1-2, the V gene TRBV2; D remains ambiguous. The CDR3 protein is CASSEFDGSNYGYTF. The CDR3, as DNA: TGTGCCAGCAGTGAATTTGACGGGAGTAACTATGGCTACACCTTC.